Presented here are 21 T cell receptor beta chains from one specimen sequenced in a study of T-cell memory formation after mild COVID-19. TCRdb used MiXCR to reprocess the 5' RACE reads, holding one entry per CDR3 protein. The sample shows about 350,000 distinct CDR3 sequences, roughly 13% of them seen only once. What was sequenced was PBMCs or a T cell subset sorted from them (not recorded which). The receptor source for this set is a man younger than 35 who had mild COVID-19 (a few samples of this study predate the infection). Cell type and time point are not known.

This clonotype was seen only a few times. The CDR3 here is CAISLLAGIAYNEQFF. The CDR3 region has the DNA TGTGCCATCTCGTTACTAGCGGGGATTGCCTACAATGAGCAGTTCTTC. The rearrangement links TRBV10-3 to TRBJ2-1; TRBD2 agrees at 10 bases. V was pared by 8 bases and J by 2 bases, with 9 bases of the junction left unmatched. The length of the CDR3 is 16 residues. In germline, CDR1 is ENHRY, CDR2 SYGVKD.

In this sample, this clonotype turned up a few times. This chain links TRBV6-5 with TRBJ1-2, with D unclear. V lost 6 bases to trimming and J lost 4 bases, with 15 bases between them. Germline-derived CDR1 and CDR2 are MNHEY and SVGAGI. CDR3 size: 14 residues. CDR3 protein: CASRPTDPSYGYTF. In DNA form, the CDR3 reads TGTGCCAGCAGACCTACAGACCCAAGCTATGGCTACACCTTC.

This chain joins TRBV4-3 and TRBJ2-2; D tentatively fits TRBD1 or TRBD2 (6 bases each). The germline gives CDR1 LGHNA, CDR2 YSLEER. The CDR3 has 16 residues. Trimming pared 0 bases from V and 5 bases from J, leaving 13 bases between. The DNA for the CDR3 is TGCGCCAGCAGCCAAGACGGAGGGGGGCTAACCGGGGAGCTGTTTTTT. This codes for CASSQDGGGLTGELFF.

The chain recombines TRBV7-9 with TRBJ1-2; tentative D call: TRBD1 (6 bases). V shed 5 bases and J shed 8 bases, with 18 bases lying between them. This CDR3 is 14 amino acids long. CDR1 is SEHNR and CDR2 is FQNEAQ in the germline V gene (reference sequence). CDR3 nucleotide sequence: TGTGCCAGCAGCCCTACGGACAGTGGAGGAGGCTACACCTTC. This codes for CASSPTDSGGGYTF.

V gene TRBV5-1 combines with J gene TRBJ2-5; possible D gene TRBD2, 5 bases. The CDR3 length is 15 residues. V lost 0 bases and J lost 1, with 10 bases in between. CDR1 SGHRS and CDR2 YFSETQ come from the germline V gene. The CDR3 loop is CASSLEGGPQETQYF. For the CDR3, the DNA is TGCGCCAGCAGCTTGGAGGGCGGGCCCCAAGAGACCCAGTACTTC.

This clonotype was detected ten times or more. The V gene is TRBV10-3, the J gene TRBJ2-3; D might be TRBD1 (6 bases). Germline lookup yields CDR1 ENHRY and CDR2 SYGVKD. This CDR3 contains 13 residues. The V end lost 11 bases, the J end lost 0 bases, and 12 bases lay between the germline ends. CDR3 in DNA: TGTGCCTTCTGGACAGAAAGCACAGATACGCAGTATTTT. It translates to CAFWTESTDTQYF.

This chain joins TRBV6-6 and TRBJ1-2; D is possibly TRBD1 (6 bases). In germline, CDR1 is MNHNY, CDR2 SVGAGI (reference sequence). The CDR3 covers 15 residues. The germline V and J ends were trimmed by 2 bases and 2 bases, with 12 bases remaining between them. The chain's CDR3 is CASSYPQGRNYGYTF. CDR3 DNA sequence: TGTGCCAGCAGTTACCCACAGGGTAGAAACTATGGCTACACCTTC.

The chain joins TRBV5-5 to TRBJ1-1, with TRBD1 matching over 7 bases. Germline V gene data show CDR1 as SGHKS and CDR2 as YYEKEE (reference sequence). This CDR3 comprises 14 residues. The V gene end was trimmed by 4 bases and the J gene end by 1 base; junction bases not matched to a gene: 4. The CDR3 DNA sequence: TGTGCCAGCAGCGCGGGACAGACGAACACTGAAGCTTTCTTT. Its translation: CASSAGQTNTEAFF.

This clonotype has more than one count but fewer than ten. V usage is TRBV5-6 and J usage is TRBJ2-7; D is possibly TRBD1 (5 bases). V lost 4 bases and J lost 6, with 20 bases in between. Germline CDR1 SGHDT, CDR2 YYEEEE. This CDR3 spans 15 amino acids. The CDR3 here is CASSPLSRQSPEQYV. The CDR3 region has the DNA TGTGCCAGCAGCCCCTTAAGCCGACAGTCCCCCGAGCAGTACGTC.

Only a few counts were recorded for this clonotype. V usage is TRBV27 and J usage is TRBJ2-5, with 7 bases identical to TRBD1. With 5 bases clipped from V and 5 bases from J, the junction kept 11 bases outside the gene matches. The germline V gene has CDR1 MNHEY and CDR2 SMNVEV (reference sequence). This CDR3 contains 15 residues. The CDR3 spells CASSLRRQGWETQYF. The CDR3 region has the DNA TGTGCCAGCAGTCTTCGACGACAGGGATGGGAGACCCAGTACTTC.

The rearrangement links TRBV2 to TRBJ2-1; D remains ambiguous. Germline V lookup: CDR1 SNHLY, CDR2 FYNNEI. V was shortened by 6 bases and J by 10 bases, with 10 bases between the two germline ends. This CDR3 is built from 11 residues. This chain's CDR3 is CASRASAEQFF. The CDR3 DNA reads TGTGCCAGCAGAGCCTCGGCCGAGCAGTTCTTC.

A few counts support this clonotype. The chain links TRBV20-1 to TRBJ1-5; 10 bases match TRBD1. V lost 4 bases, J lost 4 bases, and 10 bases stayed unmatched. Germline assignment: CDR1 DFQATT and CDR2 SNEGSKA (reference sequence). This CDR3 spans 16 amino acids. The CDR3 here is CSATPGQGLGNQPQHF. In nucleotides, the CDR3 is TGCAGTGCTACCCCGGGACAGGGGTTAGGAAATCAGCCCCAGCATTTT.

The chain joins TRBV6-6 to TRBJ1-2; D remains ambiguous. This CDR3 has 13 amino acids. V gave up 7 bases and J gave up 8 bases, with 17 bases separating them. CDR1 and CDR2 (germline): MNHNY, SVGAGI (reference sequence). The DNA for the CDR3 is TGTGCCAGCACCCTTCGGTCGTTAGGAGGCTACACCTTC. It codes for CASTLRSLGGYTF.

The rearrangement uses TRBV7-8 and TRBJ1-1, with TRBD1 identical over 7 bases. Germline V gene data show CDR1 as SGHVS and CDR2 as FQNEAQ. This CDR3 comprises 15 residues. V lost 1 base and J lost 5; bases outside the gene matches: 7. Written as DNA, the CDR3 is TGTGCCAGCAGCTTAGGAGACAGGGTGAGAACTGAAGCTTTCTTT. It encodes CASSLGDRVRTEAFF. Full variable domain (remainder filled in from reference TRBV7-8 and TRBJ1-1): GAGVSQSPRYKVAKRGQDVALRCDPISGHVSLFWYQQALGQGPEFLTYFQNEAQLDKSGLPSDRFFAERPEGSVSTLKIQRTQQEDSAVYLCASSLGDRVRTEAFFGQGTRLTVV.

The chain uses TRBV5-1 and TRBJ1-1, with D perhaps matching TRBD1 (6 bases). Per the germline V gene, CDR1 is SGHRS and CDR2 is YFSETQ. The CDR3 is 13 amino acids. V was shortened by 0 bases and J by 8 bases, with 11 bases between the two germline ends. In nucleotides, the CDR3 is TGCGCCAGCAGCTTGGAAGTACAGGGAGAAGCTTTCTTT. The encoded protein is CASSLEVQGEAFF.

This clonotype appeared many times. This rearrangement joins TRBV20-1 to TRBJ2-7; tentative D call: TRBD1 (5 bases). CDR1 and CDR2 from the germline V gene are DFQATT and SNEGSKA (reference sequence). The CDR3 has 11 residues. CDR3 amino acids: CSLLGRYEQYV. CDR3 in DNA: TGCAGCCTATTGGGGCGCTACGAGCAGTACGTC.

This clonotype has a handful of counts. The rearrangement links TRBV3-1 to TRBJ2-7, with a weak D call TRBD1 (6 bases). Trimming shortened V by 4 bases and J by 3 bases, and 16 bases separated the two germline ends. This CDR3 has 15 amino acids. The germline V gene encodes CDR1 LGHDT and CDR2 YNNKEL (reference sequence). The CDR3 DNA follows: TGTGCCAGCAGCCGTCTCGGGACAAGGGGCTACGAGCAGTACTTC. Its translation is CASSRLGTRGYEQYF.

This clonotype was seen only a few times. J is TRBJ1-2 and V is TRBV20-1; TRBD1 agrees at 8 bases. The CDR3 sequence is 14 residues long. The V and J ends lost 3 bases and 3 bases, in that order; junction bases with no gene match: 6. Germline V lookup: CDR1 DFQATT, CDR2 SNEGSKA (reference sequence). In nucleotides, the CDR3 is TGCAGTGCTAGGGCGGGACAGGACCACTATGGCTACACCTTC. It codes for CSARAGQDHYGYTF.

Here the CDR3 reads CASSQESPGDTQYF. DNA of the CDR3: TGCGCCAGCAGCCAAGAGTCACCTGGAGATACGCAGTATTTT. J is TRBJ2-3 and V is TRBV4-3, with D unclear. Trimming stripped 0 bases from V and 5 bases from J, with 9 bases between. Germline CDR1 reads LGHNA; CDR2 reads YSLEER. The CDR3 covers 14 residues.

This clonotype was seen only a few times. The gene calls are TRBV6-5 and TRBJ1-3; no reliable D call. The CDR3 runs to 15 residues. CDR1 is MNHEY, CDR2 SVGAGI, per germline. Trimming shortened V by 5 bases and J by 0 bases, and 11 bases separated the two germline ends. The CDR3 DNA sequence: TGTGCCAGCAGTCCCGGGCCCCGCTCTGGAAACACCATATATTTT. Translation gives CASSPGPRSGNTIYF.

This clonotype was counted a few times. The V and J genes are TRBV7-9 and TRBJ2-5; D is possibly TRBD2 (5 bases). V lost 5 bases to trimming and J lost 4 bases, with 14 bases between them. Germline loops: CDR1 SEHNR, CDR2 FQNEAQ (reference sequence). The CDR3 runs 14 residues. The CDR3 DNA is TGTGCCAGCAGCCACGCTGACGGGGTAGAGACCCAGTACTTC. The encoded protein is CASSHADGVETQYF.